This passage covers 25 T cell receptor beta chains from one sample sequenced in a study of T-cell memory formation after mild COVID-19. Using its own MiXCR run on the 5' RACE reads, TCRdb lists one record per CDR3 protein. The sample lists around 300,000 distinct CDR3 sequences, approximately 7.6% occurring once. Sequencing was carried out using PBMCs or a T cell subset sorted from them (not recorded which). These receptors all stem from a man aged 18 to 29 who had mild COVID-19 (a few samples of this study predate the infection). Cell type and time point are not known.

The rearrangement links TRBV5-1 to TRBJ2-2, with TRBD1 matching over 7 bases. The CDR3 runs to 14 residues. Germline lookup yields CDR1 SGHRS and CDR2 YFSETQ. The V gene end was trimmed by 7 bases and the J gene end by 5 bases; junction bases not matched to a gene: 8. CDR3: CASEANRGTGELFF. CDR3 nucleotides: TGCGCCAGCGAGGCCAACAGGGGAACCGGGGAGCTGTTTTTT.

This clonotype was counted ten times or more. The rearrangement uses TRBV4-1 and TRBJ2-5, with D hard to call. Germline V CDR1 and CDR2: MGHRA, YSYEKL. The V end was cut by 0 bases, the J end by 1 base, with 12 bases between. The CDR3 spans 16 residues. The CDR3 nucleotides read TGCGCCAGCAGCCAAGATGGTCGACTGTTCCAAGAGACCCAGTACTTC. It is translated as CASSQDGRLFQETQYF.

The CDR3 DNA sequence: TGTGCCAGCAGTGAGCGTCAGGGAAAAGAGGATCAGCCCCAGCATTTT. As protein: CASSERQGKEDQPQHF. V is TRBV6-1 and J is TRBJ1-5, with D perhaps matching TRBD1 (5 bases). This CDR3 is 16 amino acids long. In germline, CDR1 is MNHNS, CDR2 SASEGT. With 3 bases removed from V and 5 bases from J, the gap between germline ends came to 17 bases.

There are many counts of this clonotype. The CDR3 reads CASSNRVGNYEQYF. CDR3 sequence (DNA): TGTGCTAGTTCCAACAGGGTGGGTAACTACGAGCAGTACTTC. This rearrangement joins TRBV12-5 to TRBJ2-7; a possible D gene is TRBD1 (6 bases). V was pared by 8 bases and J by 3 bases, with 17 bases between. The CDR3 contains 14 residues. The germline CDR1 and CDR2 sequences are LGHNT and FRNRAP.

The CDR3 loop is CAWSSVEGIYYGYTF. For the CDR3, the DNA is TGTGCCTGGAGTTCAGTGGAGGGGATATACTATGGCTACACCTTC. The chain couples TRBV30 to TRBJ1-2, with a possible D match to TRBD1 (5 bases). In germline, CDR1 is GTSNPN, CDR2 SVGIG (reference sequence). The CDR3 consists of 15 residues. Deletions cut 2 bases from V and 3 bases from J, with 16 bases between.

This clonotype was seen ten or more times. This rearrangement joins TRBV20-1 to TRBJ2-7; the match to TRBD1 covers 7 bases. Germline CDR1 DFQATT, CDR2 SNEGSKA (reference sequence). This CDR3 is 19 amino acids long. The J segment lost 4 bases and the V segment lost 4 bases, leaving 25 bases of the junction unmatched. CDR3 coding DNA: TGCAGTGCTATAACGCGCCTGACAGGGAAACAGGGAAAGCGTTACGAGCAGTACGTC. This codes for CSAITRLTGKQGKRYEQYV.

CDR3 in DNA: TGTGCCAGCAGCCCTCCCGGGAATCAGCCCCAGCATTTT. The encoded protein is CASSPPGNQPQHF. The chain carries TRBV7-9 and TRBJ1-5, with D hard to call. The CDR3 contains 13 residues. Germline V gene lookup returns CDR1 SEHNR and CDR2 FQNEAQ (reference sequence). The V end lost 5 bases, the J end lost 4 bases, and 9 bases lay between the germline ends.

In its sample, this clonotype was seen a few times. The rearrangement uses TRBV29-1 and TRBJ2-2; D ambiguous. The CDR3 is 14 residues long. Per germline, CDR1 SQVTM and CDR2 ANQGSEA. V shed 7 bases and J shed 1 base, with 13 bases lying between them. As DNA, the CDR3 is TGCAGCGCCGAGAAAGACTTGAACACCGGGGAGCTGTTTTTT. Translating gives CSAEKDLNTGELFF.

This clonotype was observed a few times. The rearrangement joins TRBV6-1 to TRBJ2-7; 9 bases are shared with TRBD1. Germline assignment: CDR1 MNHNS and CDR2 SASEGT. There are 13 residues in the CDR3. V dropped 8 bases and J dropped 6; count of bases not matched to a gene: 8. The DNA for the CDR3 is TGTGCCAGCTCGTGGGACAGGGTAACCGAGCAGTACGTC. Its translation is CASSWDRVTEQYV.

This sequence joins TRBV2 and TRBJ2-7; the D call may be TRBD1 or TRBD2 (5 bases each). V was trimmed by 6 bases and J by 2 bases, leaving 14 bases between them. The V gene's germline CDR1 is SNHLY and CDR2 FYNNEI. The CDR3 is 14 residues long. The CDR3 here is CASSRVGGTYEQYF. The DNA for the CDR3 is TGTGCCAGCAGCCGGGTTGGGGGTACCTACGAGCAGTACTTC. Full variable domain (outside the CDR3, taken from reference TRBV2 and TRBJ2-7): EPEVTQTPSHQVTQMGQEVILRCVPISNHLYFYWYRQILGQKVEFLVSFYNNEISEKSEIFDDQFSVERPDGSNFTLKIRSTKLEDSAMYFCASSRVGGTYEQYFGPGTRLTVT.

This clonotype was detected a few times. CDR3 loop: CASSGAGTAMNTEAFF. The CDR3 DNA reads TGTGCCAGCAGCGGAGCCGGGACAGCTATGAACACTGAAGCTTTCTTT. The gene calls are TRBV7-8 and TRBJ1-1; 7 bases agree with TRBD1. The CDR3 is 16 residues long. Germline V gene data show CDR1 as SGHVS and CDR2 as FQNEAQ. The trim removed 5 bases at V and 0 bases at J, leaving 9 bases unmatched.

The table lists this clonotype with a few counts. The chain uses TRBV28 and TRBJ1-2; TRBD1 is a possible D gene (6 bases). The ends were cut back, 6 bases at V and 2 bases at J, with 10 bases in the middle. Germline-derived CDR1 and CDR2 are MDHEN and SYDVKM. This CDR3 has 13 amino acids. This CDR3 reads CASRLGGNYGYTF. For the CDR3, the DNA is TGTGCCAGCAGACTAGGGGGAAACTATGGCTACACCTTC.

In this sample, this clonotype turned up a few times. This chain links TRBV7-2 with TRBJ2-3; 9 positions agree with TRBD1. The CDR3 has 13 amino acids. The germline V gene has CDR1 SGHTA and CDR2 FQGNSA. The V gene end was trimmed by 8 bases and the J gene end by 3 bases; junction bases not matched to a gene: 3. CDR3 region: CASGDRVTDTQYF. The CDR3 nucleotides read TGTGCCAGCGGGGACAGGGTGACAGATACGCAGTATTTT. Using reference TRBV7-2 and TRBJ2-3 for the parts outside the CDR3, the full variable domain is GAGVSQSPSNKVTEKGKDVELRCDPISGHTALYWYRQSLGQGLEFLIYFQGNSAPDKSGLPSDRFSAERTGGSVSTLTIQRTQQEDSAVYLCASGDRVTDTQYFGPGTRLTVL.

This clonotype occurred a few times. The V and J genes are TRBV4-1 and TRBJ1-6, with a possible D match to TRBD1 (5 bases). The CDR3 totals 16 residues. Between the trimmed V and J ends, which lost 1 base and 10 bases, there was a span of 17 bases. The germline V gene has CDR1 MGHRA and CDR2 YSYEKL. The chain's CDR3 is CASSQGGEQVLSPLHF. CDR3 sequence (DNA): TGCGCCAGCAGCCAAGGGGGGGAACAGGTTCTCTCACCCCTCCACTTT.

This clonotype was picked up many times. V and J are TRBV5-5 and TRBJ2-7; the D gene is possibly TRBD1 (5 bases). Germline V gene sequence: CDR1 SGHKS, CDR2 YYEKEE (reference sequence). The CDR3 length is 15 residues. The V gene lost 2 bases and the J gene lost 6 bases, with 18 bases spanning the gap. The CDR3 spells CASSFWGRKTVEQYF. Written as DNA, the CDR3 is TGTGCCAGCAGCTTTTGGGGCCGGAAGACAGTCGAGCAGTACTTC.

This clonotype showed up many times. The rearrangement joins TRBV20-1 to TRBJ1-6; D is possibly TRBD1 (6 bases). The germline V and J ends were trimmed by 5 bases and 7 bases, with 15 bases remaining between them. The CDR3 runs 14 residues. The germline gives CDR1 DFQATT, CDR2 SNEGSKA (reference sequence). The CDR3 DNA follows: TGCAGTGCTCCGCATCGCGGGGGCAATTCACCCCTCCACTTT. Translated: CSAPHRGGNSPLHF.

J is TRBJ2-3 and V is TRBV5-1; TRBD1 might be the D (6 bases). CDR1 and CDR2 from the germline V gene are SGHRS and YFSETQ. This CDR3 is 13 amino acids long. The ends were cut back, 1 base at V and 5 bases at J, with 8 bases in the middle. The CDR3 DNA reads as TGCGCCAGCAGCTTGACAGGGATAGATACGCAGTATTTT. Translation gives CASSLTGIDTQYF.

This clonotype came up a few times. The rearrangement joins TRBV5-1 to TRBJ1-2, with TRBD1 identical over 8 bases. The CDR3 has 13 residues. CDR1 SGHRS and CDR2 YFSETQ come from the germline V gene. V shed 2 bases, J shed 6 bases, and the junction held 3 bases outside the gene matches. The CDR3 bases are TGCGCCAGCAGCTTAGAGACAGGGGATGGCTACACCTTC. Translated: CASSLETGDGYTF.

This chain links TRBV10-3 with TRBJ1-6; no firm D call. CDR1 is ENHRY and CDR2 is SYGVKD in the germline V gene. V lost 3 bases, J lost 7 bases, and 7 bases lay in between. The CDR3 is 13 residues long. Written as DNA, the CDR3 is TGTGCCATCAGTGATCTAGGGAATTCACCCCTCCACTTT. Encoded protein: CAISDLGNSPLHF.

This clonotype was detected many times. The chain joins TRBV4-2 to TRBJ2-3; TRBD2 agrees at 14 bases. Trimming cost V 0 bases and J 0 bases; bases outside gene matches: 2. Per the germline V gene, CDR1 is LGHNA and CDR2 is YNFKEQ. CDR3 length: 18 residues. The DNA of the CDR3 is TGTGCCAGCAGCCAAGATTGGACTAGCGGGGGGAGCACAGATACGCAGTATTTT. Its translation: CASSQDWTSGGSTDTQYF.

In its sample, this clonotype was seen a few times. The chain recombines TRBV6-2 or TRBV6-3 with TRBJ2-1; D is possibly TRBD2 (6 bases). V lost 5 bases to trimming and J lost 4 bases, with 15 bases between them. CDR1 and CDR2 from the germline V gene are MNHEY and SVGEGT. The CDR3 is 15 amino acids. The CDR3 reads CASSPKRVPYNEQFF. For the CDR3, the DNA is TGTGCCAGCAGTCCCAAGCGGGTCCCTTACAATGAGCAGTTCTTC.

This clonotype was observed a single time. One end of the junction varies from germline; a read error may be responsible. The chain links TRBV5-1 to TRBJ2-6, with D perhaps matching TRBD1 or TRBD2 (6 bases each). The CDR3 loop spans 17 amino acids. CDR1 and CDR2 from the germline V gene are SGHRS and YFSETQ. CDR3 sequence: CASGFIGGSSGANVLTF. DNA for the CDR3: TGCGCCAGCGGCTTCATAGGGGGGAGCTCTGGGGCCAACGTCCTGACTTTC.

The rearrangement links TRBV6-1 to TRBJ2-5, with a possible D match to TRBD1 (6 bases). The CDR3 totals 16 residues. In germline, CDR1 is MNHNS, CDR2 SASEGT. The V end lost 2 bases, the J end lost 4 bases, and 17 bases lay between the germline ends. The CDR3 region has the DNA TGTGCCAGCAGTGAAACTTCGTATTGGGGGCGAGAGACCCAGTACTTC. This sequence encodes CASSETSYWGRETQYF.

The V gene is TRBV6-5, the J gene TRBJ2-3; 12 bases line up with TRBD2. V lost 0 bases, J lost 0 bases, and 10 bases stayed unmatched. The V gene's germline CDR1 is MNHEY and CDR2 SVGAGI. The CDR3 consists of 20 residues. The CDR3 nucleotides read TGTGCCAGCAGTTACTCGAGTCTAGCGGGGGGGCGGTTGAGCACAGATACGCAGTATTTT. Its protein is CASSYSSLAGGRLSTDTQYF.

In its sample, this clonotype was seen a few times. V and J are TRBV20-1 and TRBJ2-3; 8 bases map to TRBD2. This CDR3 contains 13 residues. CDR1 is DFQATT, CDR2 SNEGSKA, per germline (reference sequence). The ends lost 6 bases at V and 4 bases at J; junction bases unmatched: 6. The CDR3 DNA reads as TGCAGTGCCCCCCGGGGGGGGGCAGATACGCAGTATTTT. It is translated as CSAPRGGADTQYF.